The clone carrying this T cell receptor beta chain was detected only a few times. Libraries were prepared by immunoSEQ multiplex PCR; TCRdb keeps only in-frame clonotypes and omits some of them. The sample shows approximately 110,000 clones, more than 80% of them seen only once. The data originate from a study of blood T cell repertoires in COVID-19. The CDR3 contains 13 residues. Per the germline V gene, CDR1 is SGDLS and CDR2 is YYNGEE. Trimming left V 0 bases short and J 6 bases short, with 9 bases between. A Seattle source enrolled patients during active infection and followed them longitudinally.

Sample: peripheral blood. The sequence derives from a woman aged 60-75 years with COVID-19, enrolled during active disease. The genes are TRBV9 and TRBJ1-1; no clear D. DNA of the CDR3: TGTGCCAGCAGCGTAGAGCCAAGCGCTGAAGCTTTCTTT. Its protein is CASSVEPSAEAFF.